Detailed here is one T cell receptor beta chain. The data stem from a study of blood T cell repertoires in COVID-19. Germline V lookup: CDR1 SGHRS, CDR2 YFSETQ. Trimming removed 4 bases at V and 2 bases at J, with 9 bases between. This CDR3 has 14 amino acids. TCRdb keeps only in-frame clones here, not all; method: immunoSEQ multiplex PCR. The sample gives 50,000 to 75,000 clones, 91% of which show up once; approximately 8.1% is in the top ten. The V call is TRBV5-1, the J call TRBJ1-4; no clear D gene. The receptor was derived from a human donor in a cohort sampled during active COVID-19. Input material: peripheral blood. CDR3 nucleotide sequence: TGCGCCAGCAGCGATACAGATACTAATGAAAAACTGTTTTTT. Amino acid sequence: CASSDTDTNEKLFF.